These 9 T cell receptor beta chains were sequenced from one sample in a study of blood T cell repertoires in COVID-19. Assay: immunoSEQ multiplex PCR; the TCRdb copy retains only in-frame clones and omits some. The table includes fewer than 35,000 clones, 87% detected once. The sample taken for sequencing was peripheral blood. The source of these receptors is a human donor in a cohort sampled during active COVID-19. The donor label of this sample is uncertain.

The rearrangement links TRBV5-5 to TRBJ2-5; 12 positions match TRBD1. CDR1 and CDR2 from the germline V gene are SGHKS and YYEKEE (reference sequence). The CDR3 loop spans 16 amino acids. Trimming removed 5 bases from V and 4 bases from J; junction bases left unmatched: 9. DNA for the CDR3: TGTGCCAGCAGGGAGCGGGGACAGGGGGCGCGAGAGACCCAGTACTTC. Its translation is CASRERGQGARETQYF.

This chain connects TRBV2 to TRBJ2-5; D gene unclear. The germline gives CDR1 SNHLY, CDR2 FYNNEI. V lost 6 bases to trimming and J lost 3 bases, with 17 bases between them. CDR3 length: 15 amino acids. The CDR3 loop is CASSLSLTKKETQYF. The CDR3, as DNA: TGTGCCAGCAGCCTGTCACTAACTAAAAAAGAGACCCAGTACTTC.

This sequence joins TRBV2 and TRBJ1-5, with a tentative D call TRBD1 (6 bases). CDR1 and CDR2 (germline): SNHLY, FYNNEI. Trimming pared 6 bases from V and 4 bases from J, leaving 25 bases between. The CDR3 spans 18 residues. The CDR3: CASSSQGVGGVGNQPQHF. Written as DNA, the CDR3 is TGTGCCAGCAGCTCACAGGGCGTCGGTGGGGTGGGGAATCAGCCCCAGCATTTT.

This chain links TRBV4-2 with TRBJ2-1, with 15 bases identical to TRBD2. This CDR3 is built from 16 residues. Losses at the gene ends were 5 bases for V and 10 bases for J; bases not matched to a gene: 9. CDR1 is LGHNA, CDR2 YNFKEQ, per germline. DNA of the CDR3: TGTGCCAGCAGCTTACCGGGACTAGCGGGGGGAGGGGAGCAGTTCTTC. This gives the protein CASSLPGLAGGGEQFF.

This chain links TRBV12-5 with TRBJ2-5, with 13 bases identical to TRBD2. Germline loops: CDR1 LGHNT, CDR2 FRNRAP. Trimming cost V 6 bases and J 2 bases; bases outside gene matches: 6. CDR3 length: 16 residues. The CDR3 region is CASGKGLAGDQETQYF. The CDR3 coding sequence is TGTGCTAGTGGAAAAGGACTAGCGGGGGATCAAGAGACCCAGTACTTC.

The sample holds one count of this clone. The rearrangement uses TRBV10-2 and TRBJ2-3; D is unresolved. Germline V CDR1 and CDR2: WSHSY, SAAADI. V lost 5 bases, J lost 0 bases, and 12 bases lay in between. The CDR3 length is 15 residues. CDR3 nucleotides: TGCGCCAGCAGTACCCTCGCGGTGAGCACAGATACGCAGTATTTT. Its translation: CASSTLAVSTDTQYF.

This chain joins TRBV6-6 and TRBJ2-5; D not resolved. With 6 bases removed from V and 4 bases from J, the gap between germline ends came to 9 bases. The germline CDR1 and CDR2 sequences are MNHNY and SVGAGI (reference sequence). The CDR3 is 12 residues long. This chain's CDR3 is CASRQGGETQYF. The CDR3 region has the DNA TGTGCCAGCAGACAAGGCGGAGAGACCCAGTACTTC.

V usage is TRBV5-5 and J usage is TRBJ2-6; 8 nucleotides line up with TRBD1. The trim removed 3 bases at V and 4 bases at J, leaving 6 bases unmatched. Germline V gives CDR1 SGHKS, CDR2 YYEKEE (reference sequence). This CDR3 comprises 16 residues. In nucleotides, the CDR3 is TGTGCCAGCAGCTCCCAGGGGGCGGGAGGGGCCAACGTCCTGACTTTC. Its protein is CASSSQGAGGANVLTF.

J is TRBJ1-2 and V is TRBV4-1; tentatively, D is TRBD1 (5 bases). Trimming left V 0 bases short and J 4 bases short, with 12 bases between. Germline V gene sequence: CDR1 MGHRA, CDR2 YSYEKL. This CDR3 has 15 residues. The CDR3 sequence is CASSQDRASFYGYTF. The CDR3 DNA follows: TGCGCCAGCAGCCAAGACAGGGCGTCCTTCTATGGCTACACCTTC.